This section outlines one TCR beta chain sequence together with its context. Seattle's cohort entered during active infection and was followed longitudinally. This record belongs to a study of blood T cell repertoires in COVID-19. Study-wide context: COVID-19 samples, acute and convalescent, were from the United States, Italy and Spain. Nucleic acid was either cDNA or gDNA, and it came from T cells, B-cell-depleted T cells, or PBMCs.

As originally analysed: Counts of nucleated cells, estimated from reference gene primer amplification, were obtained. Only in-frame clones appear in the TCRdb table, and some are missing; sequencing was by immunoSEQ multiplex PCR. The V and J calls and clone size are taken from that table; D and trimming were inferred from the DNA. This table holds roughly 210,000 clones, around 80% found once. CDR3 length: 15 residues. The V end lost 6 bases, the J end lost 3 bases, and 14 bases lay between the germline ends. The germline V gene has CDR1 LGHDT and CDR2 YNNKEL (reference sequence). The rearrangement uses TRBV3-1 (or the pseudogene TRBV3-2) and TRBJ2-2; no reliable D call. The sample taken for sequencing was peripheral blood. The TCR sequence derives from a woman older than 75 with COVID-19, enrolled during active disease. The DNA of the CDR3 is TGTGCCAGCAGACCATTCTCAGGCGACACCGGGGAGCTGTTTTTT. It codes for CASRPFSGDTGELFF.